The text below deals with one T cell receptor (beta chain). The sample originates from a study of early T cells in non-severe SARS-CoV-2 infection. The overall study: Unsorted whole-blood RNA was sequenced in bulk, leaving chains unpaired.

V gave up 1 base and J gave up 4 bases; unmatched junction bases: 4. Germline loops: CDR1 SQVTM, CDR2 ANQGSEA. The CDR3 runs to 14 residues. MiXCR, run by TCRdb on the 5' RACE reads, gives a single entry per CDR3 protein. The sample records 55,000 to 65,000 distinct CDR3 sequences, 12% being singletons. The sample comprised whole blood. The genes are TRBV29-1 and TRBJ1-1, with 9 positions matching TRBD1. This clonotype originated in an adult who was a healthcare worker with PCR-confirmed SARS-CoV-2 infection or an uninfected control (not recorded which). CDR3 in amino acids: CSVEGGTGSTEAFF. CDR3 coding DNA: TGCAGCGTTGAAGGGGGGACAGGGAGCACTGAAGCTTTCTTT.